Presented here are 18 T cell receptor beta chains from one specimen sequenced in a study of T cell responses to AZD1222 COVID-19 vaccine. The data were produced by immunoSEQ multiplex PCR, yet TCRdb's version contains in-frame clones alone and is incomplete. Seen here are approximately 110,000 clones, 88% observed once, and the top ten hold approximately 4%. The starting material was peripheral blood, obtained on day 0 of AZD1222 vaccination. The receptors were gathered from an adult in good health.

This chain uses TRBV4-3 with TRBJ1-1; D possibly corresponds to TRBD1 (5 bases). The germline V gene encodes CDR1 LGHNA and CDR2 YSLEER. This CDR3 contains 15 residues. Trimming pared 0 bases from V and 4 bases from J, leaving 12 bases between. CDR3: CASSQDRRRGTEAFF. For the CDR3, the DNA is TGCGCCAGCAGCCAAGATCGACGGAGGGGCACTGAAGCTTTCTTT.

The chain has TRBV7-9 and TRBJ2-3; D gene unclear. V dropped 5 bases and J dropped 4 bases, with 4 bases sitting between them. The CDR3 consists of 11 residues. The germline V gene has CDR1 SEHNR and CDR2 FQNEAQ (reference sequence). CDR3 region: CASSQSDTQYF. In nucleotides, the CDR3 is TGTGCCAGCAGCCAGTCAGATACGCAGTATTTT.

J is TRBJ1-1 and V is TRBV29-1, with D tentatively TRBD1 (6 bases). Trimming removed 7 bases at V and 7 bases at J, with 22 bases between. Germline V CDR1 and CDR2: SQVTM, ANQGSEA. The CDR3 totals 14 residues. CDR3 sequence reads: CSAGRDTLIFEAFF. The CDR3 DNA sequence: TGCAGCGCGGGCCGGGACACCTTGATATTTGAAGCTTTCTTT.

The chain carries TRBV24-1 and TRBJ2-3, with a weak D call TRBD1 (6 bases). The germline CDR1 and CDR2 sequences are KGHDR and SFDVKD. The V end lost 4 bases, the J end lost 4 bases, and 14 bases lay between the germline ends. The CDR3 length is 15 residues. CDR3 sequence (DNA): TGTGCCACCAGTGACATGGGACACCGGGCAGATACGCAGTATTTT. Its protein is CATSDMGHRADTQYF.

The chain joins TRBV2 to TRBJ1-1; D is undetermined. Between the trimmed V and J ends, which lost 1 base and 1 base, there was a span of 7 bases. This CDR3 spans 14 amino acids. Germline assignment: CDR1 SNHLY and CDR2 FYNNEI. Here the CDR3 DNA reads TGTGCCAGCAGTGAAGAGAGAGCGAACACTGAAGCTTTCTTT. Translating it yields CASSEERANTEAFF.

The chain is built from TRBV24-1 and TRBJ2-5; the match to TRBD2 covers 10 bases. V was pared by 6 bases and J by 2 bases, with 5 bases of the junction left unmatched. Germline V gives CDR1 KGHDR, CDR2 SFDVKD. The CDR3 spans 15 residues. The CDR3 loop reads CATSRASGGQETQYF. The CDR3 DNA is TGTGCCACCAGTCGGGCTAGCGGGGGACAAGAGACCCAGTACTTC.

The V call is TRBV5-1, the J call TRBJ2-2; a weak D match, TRBD2 (6 bases). V lost 6 bases and J 0 bases, leaving 12 bases between the germline ends. The CDR3 is made up of 15 amino acids. CDR1 and CDR2 from the germline V gene are SGHRS and YFSETQ. CDR3 protein: CASNPGGANTGELFF. The CDR3 nucleotides read TGCGCCAGCAATCCGGGCGGGGCGAACACCGGGGAGCTGTTTTTT.

V is TRBV28 and J is TRBJ1-2; maybe TRBD1 (5 bases). This CDR3 comprises 12 residues. The V end lost 2 bases, the J end lost 7 bases, and 8 bases lay between the germline ends. In germline, CDR1 is MDHEN, CDR2 SYDVKM. The DNA for the CDR3 is TGTGCCAGCAGTTTAATAGGGGCTGGCTACACCTTC. As protein: CASSLIGAGYTF.

V usage is TRBV9 and J usage is TRBJ2-2; D is unresolved. V lost 4 bases and J lost 1, with 11 bases in between. Germline V CDR1 and CDR2: SGDLS, YYNGEE. The CDR3 totals 15 residues. The CDR3 DNA follows: TGTGCCAGCAGCCCTAGGCACGGGAACACCGGGGAGCTGTTTTTT. Encoded protein: CASSPRHGNTGELFF.

The chain recombines TRBV27 with TRBJ2-6; tentative D call: TRBD2 (6 bases). In germline, CDR1 is MNHEY, CDR2 SMNVEV (reference sequence). Between the trimmed V and J ends, which lost 6 bases and 3 bases, there was a span of 15 bases. This CDR3 comprises 16 residues. The chain's CDR3 is CASRGGDWSGANVLTF. For the CDR3, the DNA is TGTGCCAGCAGAGGAGGGGATTGGAGTGGGGCCAACGTCCTGACTTTC.

The chain links TRBV19 to TRBJ1-2; D call uncertain. Germline V lookup: CDR1 LNHDA, CDR2 SQIVND (reference sequence). The V gene lost 5 bases and the J gene lost 4 bases, with 11 bases spanning the gap. The CDR3 has 13 residues. The CDR3 coding sequence is TGTGCCAGTAGTGCCCCGGAAGCCTATGGCTACACCTTC. It specifies CASSAPEAYGYTF.

CDR3 in amino acids: CASSLAGAGNYGYTF. The CDR3, as DNA: TGCGCCAGCAGCTTGGCAGGGGCCGGTAACTATGGCTACACCTTC. The chain is built from TRBV5-1 and TRBJ1-2, with D perhaps matching TRBD1 (6 bases). The V end lost 0 bases, the J end lost 1 base, and 10 bases lay between the germline ends. CDR3 size: 15 residues. Germline loops: CDR1 SGHRS, CDR2 YFSETQ. Drawing the rest from reference TRBV5-1 and TRBJ1-2, the complete variable domain is KAGVTQTPRYLIKTRGQQVTLSCSPISGHRSVSWYQQTPGQGLQFLFEYFSETQRNKGNFPGRFSGRQFSNSRSEMNVSTLELGDSALYLCASSLAGAGNYGYTFGSGTRLTVV.

This clone was observed a single time. Here the CDR3 DNA reads TGTGCCAGCAGCAAATCATCGCAAGGTCAGCCCCAGCATTTT. Its translation: CASSKSSQGQPQHF. This sequence joins TRBV6-2 or TRBV6-3 and TRBJ1-5; unclear D gene. The CDR3 has 14 amino acids. V was pared by 6 bases and J by 6 bases, with 15 bases between. CDR1 is MNHEY, CDR2 SVGEGT, per germline.

This clone was observed a single time. The chain couples TRBV19 to TRBJ1-4; no definite D call. V was cut by 3 bases and J by 4 bases, with 15 bases left in between. The length of the CDR3 is 16 residues. The V gene's germline CDR1 is LNHDA and CDR2 SQIVND (reference sequence). Here the CDR3 DNA reads TGTGCCAGTAGTATTGGCAACAGCCAGATTAATGAAAAACTGTTTTTT. This encodes CASSIGNSQINEKLFF.

This chain uses TRBV5-5 with TRBJ1-6; 8 nucleotides line up with TRBD1. Germline V gene sequence: CDR1 SGHKS, CDR2 YYEKEE (reference sequence). This CDR3 comprises 15 residues. J gave up 8 bases and V 0 bases, and 4 bases lay outside the gene matches. The DNA of the CDR3 is TGTGCCAGCAGCTTGGCCGGACAGGGCGATTCACCCCTCCACTTT. Protein product: CASSLAGQGDSPLHF.

V is TRBV2 and J is TRBJ2-7, with 12 positions matching TRBD1. CDR1 is SNHLY, CDR2 FYNNEI, per germline. Losses at the gene ends were 5 bases for V and 7 bases for J; bases not matched to a gene: 18. The CDR3 runs to 18 residues. CDR3 sequence (DNA): TGTGCCAGCAGTCCCGGGACAGGGGGCCGGTCGCGCGAAGAGGAGCAGTACTTC. Protein product: CASSPGTGGRSREEEQYF. Combining the CDR3 with reference TRBV2 and TRBJ2-7 gives the whole variable domain EPEVTQTPSHQVTQMGQEVILRCVPISNHLYFYWYRQILGQKVEFLVSFYNNEISEKSEIFDDQFSVERPDGSNFTLKIRSTKLEDSAMYFCASSPGTGGRSREEEQYFGPGTRLTVT.

Regarding this clone: A much larger clone sits a single nucleotide away, making a read error possible. The chain joins TRBV6-6 to TRBJ2-7, with TRBD1 matching over 9 bases. With V trimmed by 2 bases and J by 2 bases, 1 base remained unmatched. The CDR3 spans 14 residues. In germline, CDR1 is MNHNY, CDR2 SVGAGI (reference sequence). Written as DNA, the CDR3 is TGTGCCAGCAGTTACGGGACAGGGCCCTACGAGCAGTACTTC. As protein: CASSYGTGPYEQYF.

The chain joins TRBV24-1 to TRBJ2-4; D might be TRBD1 (6 bases). Germline V gives CDR1 KGHDR, CDR2 SFDVKD. V was trimmed by 6 bases and J by 5 bases, leaving 10 bases between them. The CDR3 is 13 residues long. CDR3 DNA: TGTGCCACCAGTAGGGCAGGGGAAAACATTCAGTACTTC. As protein: CATSRAGENIQYF.